These 21 T cell receptor beta chains were all obtained from the same sample, sequenced in a study of response to subunit inactivated influenza vaccine. Via MiXCR, TCRdb re-called the RT-PCR reads, giving one row per CDR3 protein. The table includes around 520,000 distinct CDR3 sequences, 25% detected once. Sample: CD4+ T cells sorted from PBMCs, taken 5 days after vaccination. Receptors were obtained from a man over 45 who received an inactivated influenza vaccine.

This clonotype has at least ten counts. This chain joins TRBV12-3 or TRBV12-4 and TRBJ2-5, with 11 bases lining up with TRBD2. The CDR3 runs to 15 residues. The J segment lost 2 bases and the V segment lost 5 bases, leaving 4 bases of the junction unmatched. As DNA, the CDR3 is TGTGCCAGCAGTCCTCTAGCGGGGGGACAAGAGACCCAGTACTTC. Encoded protein: CASSPLAGGQETQYF.

This clonotype was counted between two and nine times. CDR3 amino acids: CASSYESTAYYEQYF. For the CDR3, the DNA is TGTGCCAGCAGTTACGAGAGCACCGCCTACTACGAGCAGTACTTC. V and J are TRBV6-5 and TRBJ2-7, with unresolved D. The length of the CDR3 is 15 residues. V was clipped by 2 bases and J by 3 bases, with 14 bases between them. Germline assignment: CDR1 MNHEY and CDR2 SVGAGI.

Concerning this clonotype itself: One junction end does not reproduce the germline sequence, and a read error may be involved. V usage is TRBV20-1 and J usage is TRBJ2-3, with 8 bases that match TRBD2. The CDR3 spans 16 residues. Germline CDR1 and CDR2: DFQATT and SNEGSKA (reference sequence). CDR3 in DNA: TGCTGTGCTAGAGCTGGGTTAGCGGGGAGCTCCGATACGCAGTATTTT. Its translation: CCARAGLAGSSDTQYF.

This clonotype was picked up a small number of times. V is TRBV29-1 and J is TRBJ1-1; possibly TRBD1 for D (6 bases). Trimming pared 5 bases from V and 4 bases from J, leaving 20 bases between. The CDR3 totals 15 residues. Germline CDR1 reads SQVTM; CDR2 reads ANQGSEA. The CDR3 DNA reads TGCAGCGTTAAGGGGGGGAGTAGCGTGAGCACTGAAGCTTTCTTT. Translated: CSVKGGSSVSTEAFF.

The CDR3 DNA reads as TGTGCCAGCAGCTTGTTGAGGGAAGCTTTCTTT. Translation: CASSLLREAFF. The rearrangement joins TRBV5-6 to TRBJ1-1; no definite D call. V lost 1 base and J lost 8, with 6 bases in between. Germline V gene lookup returns CDR1 SGHDT and CDR2 YYEEEE. The CDR3 extends over 11 amino acids.

CDR3 in DNA: TGCAGTGCGCCAGGCGATCTGCAAGAGACCCAGTACTTC. This codes for CSAPGDLQETQYF. The chain carries TRBV20-1 and TRBJ2-5; no definite D call. CDR3 length: 13 amino acids. V was trimmed by 6 bases and J by 2 bases, leaving 13 bases between them. Germline assignment: CDR1 DFQATT and CDR2 SNEGSKA (reference sequence).

The genes are TRBV3-1 and TRBJ2-1; maybe TRBD1 (6 bases). The CDR3 sequence is 14 residues long. Germline V CDR1 and CDR2: LGHDT, YNNKEL (reference sequence). Trimming shortened V by 1 base and J by 6 bases, and 10 bases separated the two germline ends. CDR3 sequence (DNA): TGTGCCAGCAGCCAAGGGCAGGGGAGCAATGAGCAGTTCTTC. This sequence encodes CASSQGQGSNEQFF.

This clonotype was counted between two and nine times. This chain links TRBV7-2 with TRBJ2-2, with 7 bases that match TRBD2. CDR1 SGHTA and CDR2 FQGNSA come from the germline V gene. V lost 1 base and J lost 5; bases outside the gene matches: 4. The CDR3 length is 15 residues. The CDR3 DNA reads as TGTGCCAGCAGCTTAGACGTGGGAGGGACCGGGGAGCTGTTTTTT. Its protein is CASSLDVGGTGELFF.

The CDR3 spells CSSGLRGMNNEQFF. The CDR3 nucleotides are TGCAGCTCTGGACTGAGGGGGATGAACAATGAGCAGTTCTTC. The chain has TRBV29-1 and TRBJ2-1; weak D call: TRBD1 (6 bases). V shed 8 bases and J shed 5 bases, with 19 bases lying between them. The CDR3 loop spans 14 amino acids. Germline V lookup: CDR1 SQVTM, CDR2 ANQGSEA.

The J gene is TRBJ2-5, the V gene TRBV20-1; D gene unclear. V was trimmed by 0 bases and J by 3 bases, leaving 8 bases between them. The germline gives CDR1 DFQATT, CDR2 SNEGSKA (reference sequence). The CDR3 consists of 13 residues. The CDR3 coding sequence is TGCAGTGCTAGAGATGTCAGAAAAGAGACCCAGTACTTC. It codes for CSARDVRKETQYF.

The rearrangement uses TRBV29-1 and TRBJ2-7; the D is unclear. The germline V gene has CDR1 SQVTM and CDR2 ANQGSEA. This CDR3 spans 13 amino acids. The V end was cut by 4 bases, the J end by 1 base, with 11 bases between. In DNA form, the CDR3 reads TGCAGCGTTGGCCCCAAAAGTTCCTACGAGCAGTACTTC. This gives the protein CSVGPKSSYEQYF.

Only a few counts were recorded for this clonotype. This sequence joins TRBV7-2 and TRBJ2-3; 7 nucleotides match TRBD2. There are 15 residues in the CDR3. J was trimmed by 0 bases and V by 4 bases; bases with no gene match: 4. Germline CDR1 is SGHTA and CDR2 is FQGNSA. CDR3 loop: CASSSPGGSTDTQYF. The CDR3 DNA sequence: TGTGCCAGCAGCTCCCCCGGGGGGAGCACAGATACGCAGTATTTT.

V is TRBV20-1 and J is TRBJ2-4, with D perhaps being TRBD1 or TRBD2 (5 bases each). Trimming left V 0 bases short and J 6 bases short, with 12 bases between. The CDR3 runs to 14 residues. Germline V gene lookup returns CDR1 DFQATT and CDR2 SNEGSKA (reference sequence). The CDR3 bases are TGCAGTGCTAGAGATCAGGCAGGGAGAAACATTCAGTACTTC. It encodes CSARDQAGRNIQYF.

The chain employs TRBV20-1 and TRBJ2-3; D unresolved. There are 15 residues in the CDR3. CDR1 is DFQATT, CDR2 SNEGSKA, per germline (reference sequence). Deletions cut 0 bases from V and 3 bases from J, with 13 bases between. The CDR3 protein is CSARDLSMGTDTQYF. CDR3 nucleotides: TGCAGTGCTAGAGATCTGTCAATGGGGACAGATACGCAGTATTTT.

In this sample, this clonotype turned up many times. The chain couples TRBV7-2 to TRBJ2-1; TRBD2 is a possible D gene (6 bases). The CDR3 is 13 amino acids. V dropped 5 bases and J dropped 4 bases, with 9 bases sitting between them. CDR1 and CDR2 (germline): SGHTA, FQGNSA. The CDR3, as DNA: TGTGCCAGCAGCCCGACTAGGTACAATGAGCAGTTCTTC. Amino acids: CASSPTRYNEQFF.

This chain joins TRBV7-2 and TRBJ2-4; D uncertain. Germline V gives CDR1 SGHTA, CDR2 FQGNSA. The V and J ends lost 4 bases and 7 bases respectively, with 11 bases between them. The CDR3 consists of 13 residues. The CDR3 DNA sequence: TGTGCCAGCAGCTCGGCCTACCAGAACATTCAGTACTTC. Amino acid sequence: CASSSAYQNIQYF.

The V gene is TRBV12-3 or TRBV12-4, the J gene TRBJ2-2, with unresolved D. The V end was cut by 6 bases, the J end by 8 bases, with 7 bases between. The CDR3 runs to 11 residues. In DNA form, the CDR3 reads TGTGCCAGCAGATCGGAGGGGGAGCTGTTTTTT. Translated: CASRSEGELFF.

J is TRBJ2-2 and V is TRBV5-1; D is perhaps TRBD1 (5 bases). Trimming took 6 bases from V and 3 from J, leaving 15 bases between them. Looked up from germline, CDR1 is SGHRS and CDR2 is YFSETQ. CDR3 length equals 15 residues. In DNA, the CDR3 is TGCGCCAGCAACGATCCCCTAGGGGACACCGGGGAGCTGTTTTTT. Its translation is CASNDPLGDTGELFF.

The V and J genes are TRBV28 and TRBJ1-1; D remains ambiguous. Germline loops: CDR1 MDHEN, CDR2 SYDVKM. V lost 5 bases, J lost 1 base, and 5 bases lay in between. The CDR3 sequence is 12 residues long. CDR3 nucleotides: TGTGCCAGCAGTGGTGAGAACACTGAAGCTTTCTTT. It encodes CASSGENTEAFF. Supplemented by reference TRBV28 and TRBJ1-1, the full variable domain reads DVKVTQSSRYLVKRTGEKVFLECVQDMDHENMFWYRQDPGLGLRLIYFSYDVKMKEKGDIPEGYSVSREKKERFSLILESASTNQTSMYLCASSGENTEAFFGQGTRLTVV.

The chain recombines TRBV5-1 with TRBJ2-7; 10 positions agree with TRBD1. CDR3 size: 16 residues. Per germline, CDR1 SGHRS and CDR2 YFSETQ. V was pared by 2 bases and J by 3 bases, with 8 bases of the junction left unmatched. CDR3 amino acids: CASSFLDRGQLYEQYF. The CDR3 bases are TGCGCCAGCAGCTTCCTCGACAGGGGGCAGCTCTACGAGCAGTACTTC.

The chain recombines TRBV10-3 with TRBJ2-3; no clear D. Germline assignment: CDR1 ENHRY and CDR2 SYGVKD. The CDR3 loop spans 14 amino acids. Trimming cost V 6 bases and J 0 bases, with 10 bases left between them. DNA of the CDR3: TGTGCCATCAGCCGGACCTCTAGCACAGATACGCAGTATTTT. Translated, it gives CAISRTSSTDTQYF.